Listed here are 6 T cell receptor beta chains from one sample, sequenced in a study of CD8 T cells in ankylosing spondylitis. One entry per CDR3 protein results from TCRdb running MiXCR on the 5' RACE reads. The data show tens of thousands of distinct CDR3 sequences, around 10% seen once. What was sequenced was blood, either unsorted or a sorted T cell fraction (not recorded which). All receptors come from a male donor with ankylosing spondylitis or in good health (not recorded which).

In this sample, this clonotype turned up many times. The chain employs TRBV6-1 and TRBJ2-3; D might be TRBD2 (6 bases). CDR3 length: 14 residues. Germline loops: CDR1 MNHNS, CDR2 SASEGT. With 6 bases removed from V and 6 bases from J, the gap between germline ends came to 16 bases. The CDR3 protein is CASRSGTGSDTQYF. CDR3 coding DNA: TGTGCCAGCAGGTCCGGGACTGGGTCGGATACGCAGTATTTT.

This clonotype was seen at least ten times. CDR3 nucleotides: TGCAGTGCTAGAGGATATAGGGAGACCCAGTACTTC. Protein product: CSARGYRETQYF. The chain uses TRBV20-1 and TRBJ2-5; D is unresolved. Germline V gives CDR1 DFQATT, CDR2 SNEGSKA (reference sequence). Between the trimmed V and J ends, which lost 1 base and 5 bases, there was a span of 8 bases. This CDR3 is built from 12 residues.

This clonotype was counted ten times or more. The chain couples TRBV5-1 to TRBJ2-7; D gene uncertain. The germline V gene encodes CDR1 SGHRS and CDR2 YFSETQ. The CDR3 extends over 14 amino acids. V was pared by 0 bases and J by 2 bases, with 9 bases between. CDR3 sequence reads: CASSLVLGTYEQYF. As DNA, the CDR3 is TGCGCCAGCAGCTTGGTGTTAGGGACCTACGAGCAGTACTTC.

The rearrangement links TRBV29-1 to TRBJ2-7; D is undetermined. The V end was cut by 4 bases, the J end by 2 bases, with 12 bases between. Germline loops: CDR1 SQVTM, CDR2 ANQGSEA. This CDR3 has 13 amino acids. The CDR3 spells CSVAVTATYEQYF. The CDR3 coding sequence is TGCAGCGTTGCTGTGACGGCGACCTACGAGCAGTACTTC.

CDR3 sequence: CAISSPVGGSEKLFF. Written as DNA, the CDR3 is TGTGCCATCAGTTCCCCCGTAGGGGGTAGCGAAAAACTGTTTTTT. The chain combines TRBV10-3 with TRBJ1-4; D perhaps matches TRBD1 (6 bases). Germline lookup yields CDR1 ENHRY and CDR2 SYGVKD. The CDR3 consists of 15 residues. V shed 5 bases and J shed 8 bases, with 18 bases lying between them.

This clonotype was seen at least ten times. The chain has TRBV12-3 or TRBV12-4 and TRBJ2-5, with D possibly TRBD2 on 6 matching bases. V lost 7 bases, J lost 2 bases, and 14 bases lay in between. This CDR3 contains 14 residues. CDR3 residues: CASTQEGLQETQYF. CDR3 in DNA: TGTGCCAGCACCCAAGAGGGACTTCAAGAGACCCAGTACTTC.